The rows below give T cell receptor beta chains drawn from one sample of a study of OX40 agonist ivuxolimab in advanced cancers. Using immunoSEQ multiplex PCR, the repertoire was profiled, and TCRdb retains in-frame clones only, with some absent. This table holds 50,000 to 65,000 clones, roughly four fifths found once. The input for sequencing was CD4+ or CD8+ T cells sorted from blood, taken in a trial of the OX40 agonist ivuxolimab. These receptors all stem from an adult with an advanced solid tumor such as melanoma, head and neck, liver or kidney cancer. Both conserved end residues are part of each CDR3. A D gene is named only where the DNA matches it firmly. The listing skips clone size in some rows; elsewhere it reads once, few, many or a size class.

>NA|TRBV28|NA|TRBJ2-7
TGTGCCAGCAGTTTACTGACTTACGAGCAGTACTTC
CASSLLTYEQYF
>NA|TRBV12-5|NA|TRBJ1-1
TGTGCTAGTGGTTTGGTATTAGGTAGTGGAACTTTCTTT
CASGLVLGSGTFF
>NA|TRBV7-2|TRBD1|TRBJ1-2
TGTGCCAGCAGCTCTCTCGGACAGGGGGCGCTCTATGGCTACACCTTC
CASSSLGQGALYGYTF
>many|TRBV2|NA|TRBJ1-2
TGTGCCAGCAGTGAACACGGGTACGGCTACACCTTC
CASSEHGYGYTF
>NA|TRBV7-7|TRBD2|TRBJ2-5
TGTGCCAGCAGCTCCCATAGCGGGGGGGCACAGGAGACCCAGTACTTC
CASSSHSGGAQETQYF
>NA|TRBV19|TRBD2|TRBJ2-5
TGTGCCAGTAGTCCCCAGCGGGGGGGAGAGACCCAGTACTTC
CASSPQRGGETQYF
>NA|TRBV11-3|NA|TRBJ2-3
TGTGCCAGCAGCTTAGGATTGGCAGATACGCAGTATTTT
CASSLGLADTQYF
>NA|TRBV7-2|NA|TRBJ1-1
TGTGCCAGCAGCTTAGGGGGCCTCGGGGGCACTGAAGCTTTCTTT
CASSLGGLGGTEAFF
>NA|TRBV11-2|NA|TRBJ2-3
TGTGCCAGCAGCTTAGTAGGGGATACGCAGTATTTT
CASSLVGDTQYF
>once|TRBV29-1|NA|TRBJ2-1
TGCAGCGTGACCCAGGGAAATGAGCAGTTCTTC
CSVTQGNEQFF
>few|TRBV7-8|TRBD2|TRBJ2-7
TGTGCCAGCAGCTTAGGGTCCCGGGGGGGAGGGTACTTC
CASSLGSRGGGYF
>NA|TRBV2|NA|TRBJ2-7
TGTGCCAGCAGTTATCGGGATACAGCCGAGCAGTACTTC
CASSYRDTAEQYF
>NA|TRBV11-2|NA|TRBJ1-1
TGTGCCAGCAGCCCAAGAAGTGGCACTGAAGCTTTCTTT
CASSPRSGTEAFF
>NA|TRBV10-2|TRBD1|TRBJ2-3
TGCGCCAGCAGTTATACAGGGGGCACAGATACGCAGTATTTT
CASSYTGGTDTQYF
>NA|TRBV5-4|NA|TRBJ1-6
TGTGCCAGCAGCTCAGGGAAAGATAATTCACCCCTCCACTTT
CASSSGKDNSPLHF
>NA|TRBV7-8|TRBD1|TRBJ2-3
TGTGCCAGCAGCTTAGGGGGGACAGCTTCACGGGAAGATACGCAGTATTTT
CASSLGGTASREDTQYF
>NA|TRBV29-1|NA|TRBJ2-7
TGCAGCGCCGTACCAGGGGGGAAAACCTACGAGCAGTACTTC
CSAVPGGKTYEQYF
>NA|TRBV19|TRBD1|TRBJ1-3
TGTGCCAGTAGTAGAGGGGACAGCCTCCTCTCTGGAAACACCATATATTTT
CASSRGDSLLSGNTIYF
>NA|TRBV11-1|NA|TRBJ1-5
TGTGCCAGCAGCCGTGGACCGGCGAGCAATCAGCCCCAGCATTTT
CASSRGPASNQPQHF
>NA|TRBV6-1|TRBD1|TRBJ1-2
TGTGCCAGCAGTGTCTTGCCGACAGGGGCGGGAGATGGCTACACCTTC
CASSVLPTGAGDGYTF
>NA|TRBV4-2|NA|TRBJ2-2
TGTGCCAGCACAAAACAGGGAGCCGGGGAGCTGTTTTTT
CASTKQGAGELFF
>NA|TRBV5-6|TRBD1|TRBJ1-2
TGTGCCAGCAGCTTCCGGGACAGGGAATTCGGCTACACCTTC
CASSFRDREFGYTF
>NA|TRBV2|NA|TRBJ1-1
TGTGCCAGCAGTGAAGCGAGTCCGGGGGGAAGGAACACTGAAGCTTTCTTT
CASSEASPGGRNTEAFF
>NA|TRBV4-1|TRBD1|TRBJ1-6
TGCGCCAGCAGCCAAGTAGACAGGGACTCACCACCCCTCCACTTT
CASSQVDRDSPPLHF
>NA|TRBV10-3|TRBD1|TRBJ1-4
TGTGCCATCAGTCCGGACAGGGGACCTAATGAAAAACTGTTTTTT
CAISPDRGPNEKLFF
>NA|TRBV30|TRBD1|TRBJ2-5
TGTGCCCTCCGGGACAGGGGTTCCGAGACCCAGTACTTC
CALRDRGSETQYF
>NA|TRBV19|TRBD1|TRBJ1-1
TGTGCCAGTAGTATTCGGGGACAGGGTAACACTGAAGCTTTCTTT
CASSIRGQGNTEAFF
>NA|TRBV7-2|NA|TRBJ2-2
TGTGCCAGCAGCCGTCGTTTGACCGACGGGGAGCTGTTTTTT
CASSRRLTDGELFF
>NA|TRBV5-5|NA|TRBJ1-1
TGTGCCAGCAGCTTTGACACCTCGAACACTGAAGCTTTCTTT
CASSFDTSNTEAFF
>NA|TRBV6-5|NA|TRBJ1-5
TGTGCCAGCAGAGGGGGGGGGCGGCAGCCCCAGCATTTT
CASRGGGRQPQHF
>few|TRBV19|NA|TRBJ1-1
TGTGCCAGTAGTATTTACACTGAAGCTTTCTTT
CASSIYTEAFF
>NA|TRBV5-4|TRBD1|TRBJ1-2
TGTGCCAGCAAGCAGGAGACAGGGATCTATGGCTACACCTTC
CASKQETGIYGYTF
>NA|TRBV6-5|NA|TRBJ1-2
TGTGCCAGCAGCCGAGGGGAAGACGGCTACACCTTC
CASSRGEDGYTF
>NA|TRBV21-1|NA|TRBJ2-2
TGTGCCAGCCATCACTTTCTGGTAGCCGGGGAGCTGTTTTTT
CASHHFLVAGELFF
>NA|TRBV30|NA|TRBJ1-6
TGTGCCTGGAGTGCTATTAGGGGCGATTCACCCCTCCACTTT
CAWSAIRGDSPLHF
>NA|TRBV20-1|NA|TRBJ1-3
TGCAGTGCTAGAGCTGGAAACACCATATATTTT
CSARAGNTIYF
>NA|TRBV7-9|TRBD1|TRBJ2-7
TGTGCCAGCAGCCGGGACAGCGCCATCGAGCAGTACTTC
CASSRDSAIEQYF
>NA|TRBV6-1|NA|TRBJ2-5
TGTGCCAGCAGTGGGGGGGACCGGTGGGAGACCCAGTACTTC
CASSGGDRWETQYF
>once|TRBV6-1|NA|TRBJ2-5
TGTGCCAGCAGGGGGCCCACCGAGGAGACCCAGTACTTC
CASRGPTEETQYF
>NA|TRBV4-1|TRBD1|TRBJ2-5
TGCGCCAGCAGCCGTCTTACAGGGGGCGGGGAGGAGACCCAGTACTTC
CASSRLTGGGEETQYF